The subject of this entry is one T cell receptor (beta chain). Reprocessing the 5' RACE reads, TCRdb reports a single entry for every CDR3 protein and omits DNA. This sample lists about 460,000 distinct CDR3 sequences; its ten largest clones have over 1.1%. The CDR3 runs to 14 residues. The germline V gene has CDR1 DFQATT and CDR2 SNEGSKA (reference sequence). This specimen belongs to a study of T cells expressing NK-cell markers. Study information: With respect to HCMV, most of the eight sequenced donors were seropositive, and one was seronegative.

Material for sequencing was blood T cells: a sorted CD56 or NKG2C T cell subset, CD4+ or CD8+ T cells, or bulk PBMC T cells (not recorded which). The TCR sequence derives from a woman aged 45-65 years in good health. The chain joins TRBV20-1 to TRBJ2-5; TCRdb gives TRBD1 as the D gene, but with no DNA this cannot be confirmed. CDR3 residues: CSARRQGARETQYF.